Shown below are 5 T cell receptor beta chains from a single sample sequenced in a study of T cells in Graves' hyperthyroidism and ophthalmopathy. Amplification targeted TCR beta CDR3 regions from RNA transcripts. The primer set for the first-round RT-PCR of the TCR CDR3 was HTBI. TCRdb reprocessed the multiplex PCR reads with MiXCR, giving one entry per CDR3 protein. The sample consists of 550,000 to 700,000 distinct CDR3 sequences, approximately 15% of them appearing once. The sample comprised blood. The source is a woman between 35 and 50 years old with Graves' ophthalmopathy.

This clonotype was seen repeatedly, ten times or more. The V gene is TRBV2, the J gene TRBJ2-5, with D maybe TRBD2 (5 bases). Trimming took off 3 bases at V and 5 bases at J, with 10 bases between the two ends. The CDR3 has 13 amino acids. Germline lookup yields CDR1 SNHLY and CDR2 FYNNEI. CDR3 nucleotides: TGTGCCAGCAGTGACGGGGTAGGGGAGACCCAGTACTTC. It translates to CASSDGVGETQYF.

V gene TRBV12-3 or TRBV12-4 combines with J gene TRBJ1-1; no clear D gene. The CDR3 has 13 residues. Trimming removed 5 bases from V and 1 base from J, with 8 bases in between. The CDR3 DNA is TGTGCCAGCAGTCATCGGTGGAACACTGAAGCTTTCTTT. It encodes CASSHRWNTEAFF.

This clonotype has a count of ten or more. The chain joins TRBV28 to TRBJ2-7, with a weak D call TRBD1 (6 bases). Germline lookup yields CDR1 MDHEN and CDR2 SYDVKM. The V end was cut by 5 bases, the J end by 0 bases, with 14 bases between. The CDR3 covers 15 residues. The CDR3 sequence is CASSIPGHSSYEQYF. CDR3 DNA sequence: TGTGCCAGCAGTATCCCGGGACATAGCTCCTACGAGCAGTACTTC.

In its sample, this clonotype was seen many times. The chain combines TRBV19 with TRBJ1-1; a weak D match, TRBD1 (5 bases). The CDR3 totals 15 residues. Between the trimmed V and J ends, which lost 3 bases and 4 bases, there was a span of 15 bases. The germline V gene has CDR1 LNHDA and CDR2 SQIVND (reference sequence). The CDR3 region is CASSMDGGFPTEAFF. CDR3 DNA: TGTGCCAGTAGTATGGATGGGGGGTTTCCCACTGAAGCTTTCTTT.

This clonotype was counted a few times. This could be a read error, since a much larger clone is one nucleotide away. This chain joins TRBV29-1 and TRBJ2-7; 10 bases line up with TRBD1. The CDR3 runs to 14 residues. The germline gives CDR1 SQVTM, CDR2 ANQGSEA. The CDR3 DNA is TGCAGCGTTGACTCCAGGGACAGGGGAGCCGAGCAGCACTTC. This codes for CSVDSRDRGAEQHF.